This TCR beta chain was retrieved from a study of blood T cell repertoires in COVID-19. Study in general: The origin of the acute and convalescent COVID-19 samples was the United States, Italy and Spain. T cells, B-cell-depleted T cells, or PBMCs supplied cDNA or gDNA.

Germline V gene data show CDR1 as SGDLS and CDR2 as YYNGEE. The CDR3 sequence is 14 residues long. The V end lost 1 base, the J end lost 4 bases, and 10 bases lay between the germline ends. Per the study methods: Reference gene primer amplification gave estimated nucleated cell counts. Data came from immunoSEQ multiplex PCR; TCRdb stores just in-frame clones and leaves some out. V, J and clone size are taken as reported in that table, and D and trimming were inferred from the DNA itself. In the table there are under 200,000 clones, 80% to 90% of which are singletons. The sample comprised peripheral blood. The clonotype originates from a man aged 55 to 70 with acute or convalescent COVID-19. V gene TRBV9 combines with J gene TRBJ2-3; D might be TRBD2 (5 bases). CDR3 protein: CASSVNSRADTQYF. The DNA of the CDR3 is TGTGCCAGCAGCGTAAATTCGAGGGCAGATACGCAGTATTTT. The variable domain in full, completed from reference TRBV9 and TRBJ2-3, reads DSGVTQTPKHLITATGQRVTLRCSPRSGDLSVYWYQQSLDQGLQFLIQYYNGEERAKGNILERFSAQQFPDLHSELNLSSLELGDSALYFCASSVNSRADTQYFGPGTRLTVL.